The entry that follows covers one T cell receptor (beta chain) sequence. These data are taken from a study of T cell changes during pregnancy in multiple sclerosis. Assay used: immunoSEQ multiplex PCR; TCRdb lists only in-frame clones, some missing. The repertoire holds roughly 75,000 clones, with roughly 91% as singletons. This CDR3 is built from 15 residues. V lost 5 bases to trimming and J lost 4 bases; unmatched junction nucleotides: 6. Germline V CDR1 and CDR2: SGHTA, FQGNSA. The chain uses TRBV7-2 and TRBJ1-3; 9 nucleotides agree with TRBD1. This sequence originates from a female donor in good health, enrolled as a control in a pregnancy study. The sequencing used peripheral blood, collected after pregnancy. CDR3 nucleotides: TGTGCCAGCAGCCCCCACAGGGGGCCAGGAAACACCATATATTTT. Encoded protein: CASSPHRGPGNTIYF.